This is a list of T cell receptor beta chains from one sample in a study of PD-L1 blockade in urothelial cancer. Profiling relied on immunoSEQ multiplex PCR, and the TCRdb table lists in-frame clones only, not all of them. Of roughly 100,000 clones in the sample, 89% are singletons; the top ten hold about 1%. The sequencing here drew on PBMCs, taken around atezolizumab (anti-PD-L1) treatment. Every receptor here comes from a woman aged 80 or older with urothelial cancer. Both conserved end residues are part of each CDR3. A D gene is named only where the DNA matches it firmly. Where a row states a size, it is once, few, many or the class of an expanded clone; other rows omit it.

V gene	clone size	D gene	J gene	CDR3 protein	CDR3 DNA
TRBV28	.	.	TRBJ2-3	CASKEGPTDTQYF	TGTGCCAGCAAGGAGGGGCCCACAGATACGCAGTATTTT
TRBV7-2	.	.	TRBJ1-1	CASSLGLDTTEAFF	TGTGCCAGCAGCTTGGGCCTGGACACCACTGAAGCTTTCTTT
TRBV6-1	.	.	TRBJ1-2	CASIKSMFADGYTF	TGTGCCAGCATAAAGAGTATGTTCGCTGATGGCTACACCTTC
TRBV9	.	TRBD2	TRBJ2-3	CASSVGTTSTDTQYF	TGTGCCAGCAGCGTCGGGACTACCAGCACAGATACGCAGTATTTT
TRBV19	.	.	TRBJ1-4	CASSSPGIGSEKLFF	TGTGCCAGTAGCTCTCCGGGGATCGGAAGTGAAAAACTGTTTTTT
TRBV4-2	.	.	TRBJ2-5	CASTLRLVAPKETQYF	TGTGCCAGCACCCTTCGACTGGTCGCACCAAAAGAGACCCAGTACTTC
TRBV10-2	.	TRBD2	TRBJ2-1	CASNAPGRRYNEQFF	TGCGCCAGCAATGCCCCCGGGAGGAGGTACAATGAGCAGTTCTTC
TRBV9	.	TRBD2	TRBJ2-1	CASSATSGSAEQFF	TGTGCCAGCAGCGCGACTAGCGGGAGTGCTGAGCAGTTCTTC
TRBV11-2	.	.	TRBJ1-2	CASSSNIHYGYTF	TGTGCCAGCAGCTCCAACATTCACTATGGCTACACCTTC
TRBV4-1	.	TRBD2	TRBJ2-1	CASSQDSGGSRNEQFF	TGCGCCAGCAGCCAAGACTCGGGAGGGTCGAGGAATGAGCAGTTCTTC
TRBV27	few	TRBD1	TRBJ1-1	CASKIGQVATEAFF	TGTGCCAGCAAAATTGGACAGGTCGCCACTGAAGCTTTCTTT
TRBV9	.	.	TRBJ1-3	CASNRDGSGNTIYF	TGTGCCAGCAACAGGGACGGCTCTGGAAACACCATATATTTT
TRBV7-6	.	TRBD2	TRBJ2-3	CASSLLAGGRTDTQYF	TGTGCCAGCAGCCTGTTAGCGGGAGGGAGGACAGATACGCAGTATTTT
TRBV7-2	.	.	TRBJ2-7	CASSSGRGNYEQYF	TGTGCCAGCAGCTCCGGACGGGGGAATTACGAGCAGTACTTC
TRBV28	.	.	TRBJ1-2	CASSSLGDTANYGYTF	TGTGCCAGCTCGTCCTTGGGGGACACAGCTAACTATGGCTACACCTTC
TRBV7-6	.	TRBD1	TRBJ1-1	CASSLAGTGGTEAFF	TGTGCCAGCAGCTTAGCAGGGACAGGGGGCACTGAAGCTTTCTTT
TRBV2	.	.	TRBJ2-5	CASSAWDLPETQYF	TGTGCCAGCAGTGCCTGGGACTTACCAGAGACCCAGTACTTC
TRBV9	.	TRBD2	TRBJ2-7	CASSEGLAGDEQYF	TGTGCCAGCAGCGAGGGACTAGCGGGCGACGAGCAGTACTTC
TRBV28	.	.	TRBJ2-1	CASSPGDSGPYNEQFF	TGTGCCAGCAGTCCCGGAGACAGTGGTCCCTACAATGAGCAGTTCTTC
TRBV4-2	.	.	TRBJ1-1	CASSQDPDTEAFF	TGTGCCAGCAGCCAAGATCCGGACACTGAAGCTTTCTTT
TRBV6-1	.	.	TRBJ1-2	CASSEGAGVWSGYTF	TGTGCTAGCAGTGAAGGGGCAGGGGTTTGGAGTGGCTACACCTTC
TRBV2	.	TRBD2	TRBJ2-1	CASIPGLSVRDLNNEQFF	TGTGCCAGCATCCCGGGACTATCGGTACGGGACCTTAACAATGAGCAGTTCTTC
TRBV27	once	.	TRBJ2-7	CASSFKLRAGYYEQYF	TGTGCCAGCAGTTTTAAGCTCCGGGCAGGGTACTACGAGCAGTACTTC
TRBV7-3	.	.	TRBJ2-3	CASSPQAVNTDTQYF	TGTGCCAGCAGCCCACAGGCAGTCAACACAGATACGCAGTATTTT